The 29 T cell receptor beta chains below were found in one sample sequenced in a study of patients and donors after allogeneic stem cell transplantation. TCRdb redid the calling of the RT-PCR reads with MiXCR, one entry per CDR3 protein. Of roughly 200,000 distinct CDR3 sequences in the sample, around 41% were seen once. The source material was blood, either unsorted or a sorted T cell fraction (not recorded which). All receptors derive from a human donor who was either an allogeneic HSCT recipient or a stem cell or donor lymphocyte infusion donor (not recorded which). It is not recorded whose cells these are; they may come from a transplant donor.

The chain links TRBV12-5 to TRBJ2-1; 9 bases fit TRBD2. The junction had 11 bases not matched to a gene; V was cut back by 1 base and J by 1 base. The CDR3 covers 19 residues. The germline CDR1 and CDR2 sequences are LGHNT and FRNRAP. CDR3 DNA sequence: TGTGCTAGTGGTTTGGGGTTGACTAGCGGTGGGCTTTCCTACAATGAGCAGTTCTTC. It encodes CASGLGLTSGGLSYNEQFF. Together with reference TRBV12-5 and TRBJ2-1, the CDR3 gives the full variable domain: DARVTQTPRHKVTEMGQEVTMRCQPILGHNTVFWYRQTMMQGLELLAYFRNRAPLDDSGMPKDRFSAEMPDATLATLKIQPSEPRDSAVYFCASGLGLTSGGLSYNEQFFGPGTRLTVL.

This clonotype was detected a few times. The chain joins TRBV7-9 to TRBJ2-7; D is undetermined. Germline CDR1 and CDR2: SEHNR and FQNEAQ (reference sequence). V was shortened by 0 bases and J by 1 base, with 7 bases between the two germline ends. The CDR3 is 14 amino acids. The CDR3 loop is CASSLAGRSYEQYF. In nucleotides, the CDR3 is TGTGCCAGCAGCTTAGCGGGAAGATCCTACGAGCAGTACTTC.

The chain is built from TRBV7-9 and TRBJ1-1; no reliable D call. The germline CDR1 and CDR2 sequences are SEHNR and FQNEAQ (reference sequence). The CDR3 has 13 amino acids. Trimming stripped 7 bases from V and 0 bases from J, with 9 bases between. The CDR3 here is CASIDDLNTEAFF. The CDR3 region has the DNA TGTGCCAGCATCGACGACCTGAACACTGAAGCTTTCTTT.

The J gene is TRBJ1-2, the V gene TRBV7-9; D gene ambiguous. V dropped 8 bases and J dropped 2 bases, with 3 bases sitting between them. Germline V gene data show CDR1 as SEHNR and CDR2 as FQNEAQ (reference sequence). The CDR3 totals 10 residues. CDR3 amino acids: CASQNYGYTF. For the CDR3, the DNA is TGTGCCAGCCAAAACTATGGCTACACCTTC.

The chain recombines TRBV9 with TRBJ1-1; the D is unclear. The CDR3 consists of 13 residues. Looked up from germline, CDR1 is SGDLS and CDR2 is YYNGEE. With 3 bases removed from V and 4 bases from J, the gap between germline ends came to 10 bases. Written as DNA, the CDR3 is TGTGCCAGCAGCGGGCCGTGGGGCACTGAAGCTTTCTTT. Amino acids: CASSGPWGTEAFF.

The rearrangement uses TRBV5-1 and TRBJ1-1, with D tentatively TRBD1 (6 bases). V was shortened by 4 bases and J by 2 bases, with 18 bases between the two germline ends. Germline CDR1 SGHRS, CDR2 YFSETQ. CDR3 size: 16 residues. CDR3 region: CASSLGGRGSNTEAFF. The CDR3 nucleotides are TGCGCCAGCAGCCTGGGCGGCAGGGGATCAAACACTGAAGCTTTCTTT.

This clonotype was found a few times. The chain carries TRBV12-3 or TRBV12-4 and TRBJ1-2; D might be TRBD1 (5 bases). Trimming pared 5 bases from V and 6 bases from J, leaving 22 bases between. This CDR3 comprises 16 residues. CDR3 nucleotide sequence: TGTGCCAGCAGTCGGGAACTTTGGAGTACAGGACATGGCTACACCTTC. Translation: CASSRELWSTGHGYTF.

This clonotype occurred once. The chain couples TRBV24-1 to TRBJ1-5, with 10 bases fitting TRBD1. V lost 4 bases, J lost 6 bases, and 8 bases stayed unmatched. Per germline, CDR1 KGHDR and CDR2 SFDVKD. There are 16 residues in the CDR3. CDR3 nucleotides: TGTGCCACCAGTGAAGACGGACAGGGGGTCGGTCAGCCCCAGCATTTT. This gives the protein CATSEDGQGVGQPQHF.

Of note for this clonotype: Sequence at one end of the junction differs from germline and may be a read error. This chain uses TRBV30 with TRBJ2-5; the D gene is possibly TRBD1 (6 bases). The CDR3 contains 11 residues. Germline V gene lookup returns CDR1 GTSNPN and CDR2 SVGIG (reference sequence). The CDR3 DNA is TGTGCCTGGAGTGTACAGTCGGGACAACGATTC. Its protein is CAWSVQSGQRF.

The chain has TRBV7-9 and TRBJ2-2; D is ambiguous. Trimming cost V 5 bases and J 1 base, with 8 bases left between them. CDR3 length equals 14 residues. In germline, CDR1 is SEHNR, CDR2 FQNEAQ (reference sequence). The CDR3 nucleotides are TGTGCCAGCAGCCTGCAGGAGAACACCGGGGAGCTGTTTTTT. It is translated as CASSLQENTGELFF.

The gene calls are TRBV4-2 and TRBJ2-5; 7 nucleotides line up with TRBD2. The ends lost 2 bases at V and 5 bases at J; junction bases unmatched: 11. From germline, CDR1 is LGHNA and CDR2 YNFKEQ. The CDR3 loop spans 16 amino acids. In DNA form, the CDR3 reads TGTGCCAGCAGCCAAAGGGAGGGATACACAGTTGAGACCCAGTACTTC. Its translation is CASSQREGYTVETQYF.

This clonotype was picked up a small number of times. The genes are TRBV3-1 and TRBJ2-7; D is ambiguous. The CDR3 consists of 15 residues. Germline lookup yields CDR1 LGHDT and CDR2 YNNKEL (reference sequence). Trimming pared 4 bases from V and 1 base from J, leaving 14 bases between. CDR3 sequence (DNA): TGTGCCAGCAGCCTCTTCCTGACTGGATCCTACGAGCAGTACTTC. This codes for CASSLFLTGSYEQYF.

The chain employs TRBV6-5 and TRBJ2-2; possibly TRBD1 or TRBD2 for D (7 bases each). Germline V gives CDR1 MNHEY, CDR2 SVGAGI. V was cut by 6 bases and J by 1 base, with 18 bases left in between. This CDR3 has 17 amino acids. CDR3 in amino acids: CASSSPQGGMNTGELFF. CDR3 coding DNA: TGTGCCAGCAGCTCTCCCCAGGGGGGGATGAACACCGGGGAGCTGTTTTTT.

This chain connects TRBV5-1 to TRBJ1-1, with 7 bases lining up with TRBD1. The CDR3 sequence is 18 residues long. After removal of 4 bases from V and 0 bases from J, the junction contained 15 bases not matched to a gene. Germline loops: CDR1 SGHRS, CDR2 YFSETQ. The CDR3 DNA sequence: TGCGCCAGCAGCCAAAGGTCAACAGGGGTCCCCATGAACACTGAAGCTTTCTTT. It yields the protein CASSQRSTGVPMNTEAFF.

The rearrangement uses TRBV29-1 and TRBJ2-1; 7 positions match TRBD2. Germline V lookup: CDR1 SQVTM, CDR2 ANQGSEA. The junction had 8 bases not matched to a gene; V was cut back by 1 base and J by 8 bases. The CDR3 is made up of 14 amino acids. The CDR3: CSVEGGGEEDEQFF. The CDR3, as DNA: TGCAGCGTTGAAGGGGGGGGTGAGGAGGATGAGCAGTTCTTC.

This clonotype was observed a handful of times. V gene TRBV20-1 combines with J gene TRBJ2-7; TRBD2 agrees at 11 bases. With 8 bases clipped from V and 1 base from J, the junction kept 4 bases outside the gene matches. The CDR3 contains 13 residues. The germline gives CDR1 DFQATT, CDR2 SNEGSKA (reference sequence). The CDR3 reads CSPGTSGSYEQYF. The CDR3 DNA is TGCAGTCCCGGGACTAGCGGTTCCTACGAGCAGTACTTC.

This chain connects TRBV5-8 to TRBJ2-7; 7 bases are shared with TRBD1. Trimming removed 3 bases from V and 2 bases from J; junction bases left unmatched: 8. The CDR3 consists of 15 residues. CDR1 is SGHTS, CDR2 YDEGEE, per germline. CDR3 DNA sequence: TGTGCCAGCAGCTGGGTGACAGGGCTCGCCTACGAGCAGTACTTC. It is translated as CASSWVTGLAYEQYF.

This clonotype was detected only a few times. The V call is TRBV12-3 or TRBV12-4, the J call TRBJ1-2; D possibly corresponds to TRBD1 (6 bases). V lost 0 bases and J lost 8, with 13 bases in between. The CDR3 spans 14 residues. The CDR3 region is CASSLADRGGGYTF. DNA for the CDR3: TGTGCCAGCAGTTTAGCCGACCGTGGGGGCGGCTACACCTTC.

This clonotype has only one observation. The chain is built from TRBV15 and TRBJ2-7; D is undetermined. Trimming pared 3 bases from V and 5 bases from J, leaving 17 bases between. The CDR3 is 15 residues long. CDR1 and CDR2 (germline): LNHNV, YYDKDF (reference sequence). The CDR3 DNA follows: TGTGCCACCAGCAGCGGCAACTCCCTTTGGGACGAGCAGTACTTC. Amino acids: CATSSGNSLWDEQYF.

The chain recombines TRBV4-3 with TRBJ1-2; D is perhaps TRBD1 (6 bases). Germline values: CDR1 LGHNA, CDR2 YSLEER. V gave up 7 bases and J gave up 0 bases, with 15 bases separating them. The CDR3 runs to 15 residues. The CDR3 DNA reads as TGCGCCAGCACCCCCCGAGCAGGGGCTAACTATGGCTACACCTTC. Protein product: CASTPRAGANYGYTF.

J is TRBJ1-5 and V is TRBV12-5; tentatively, D is TRBD1 (5 bases). From germline, CDR1 is LGHNT and CDR2 FRNRAP. Trimming pared 6 bases from V and 0 bases from J, leaving 18 bases between. The CDR3 contains 17 residues. CDR3 amino acids: CASGFSRYRTSNQPQHF. The CDR3 DNA reads as TGTGCTAGTGGCTTTTCGAGATACAGGACTAGCAATCAGCCCCAGCATTTT.

This rearrangement joins TRBV14 to TRBJ2-4, with D possibly TRBD1 on 6 matching bases. V was pared by 0 bases and J by 0 bases, with 18 bases between. The CDR3 length is 19 residues. Looked up from germline, CDR1 is SGHDN and CDR2 is FVKESK. The CDR3 here is CASSQESYDRSIAKNIQYF. CDR3 in DNA: TGTGCCAGCAGCCAAGAGAGTTATGACAGGTCTATAGCCAAAAACATTCAGTACTTC.

The gene calls are TRBV2 and TRBJ2-1; 10 positions agree with TRBD1. Germline V gives CDR1 SNHLY, CDR2 FYNNEI. Germline trimming cut 8 bases from V and 3 bases from J; bases unmatched to any gene: 13. This CDR3 spans 17 amino acids. The CDR3 region has the DNA TGTGCCAGCTTTGACAGGGGGCGAAAACTAGACTACAATGAGCAGTTCTTC. This translates into CASFDRGRKLDYNEQFF.

This clonotype was observed a few times. The chain recombines TRBV6-5 with TRBJ1-2; D may be TRBD1 (5 bases). Looked up from germline, CDR1 is MNHEY and CDR2 is SVGAGI. The CDR3 is 18 amino acids. Between the trimmed V and J ends, which lost 2 bases and 1 base, there was a span of 20 bases. CDR3 sequence: CASSYLQGWGDSNYGYTF. CDR3 in DNA: TGTGCCAGCAGTTACCTCCAAGGATGGGGTGACAGTAACTATGGCTACACCTTC.

The chain couples TRBV29-1 to TRBJ1-2, with D perhaps matching TRBD1 (6 bases). The germline gives CDR1 SQVTM, CDR2 ANQGSEA. V was shortened by 1 base and J by 8 bases, with 26 bases between the two germline ends. The length of the CDR3 is 17 residues. The CDR3 region is CSVEGGPTGRFPTGYTF. The DNA for the CDR3 is TGCAGCGTTGAAGGTGGCCCGACAGGACGTTTCCCAACCGGCTACACCTTC. The entire variable domain, with the rest obtained from reference TRBV29-1 and TRBJ1-2, is as follows: SAVISQKPSRDICQRGTSLTIQCQVDSQVTMMFWYRQQPGQSLTLIATANQGSEATYESGFVIDKFPISRPNLTFSTLTVSNMSPEDSSIYLCSVEGGPTGRFPTGYTFGSGTRLTVV.

The V gene is TRBV6-6, the J gene TRBJ2-7, with 9 nucleotides matching TRBD1. In germline, CDR1 is MNHNY, CDR2 SVGAGI (reference sequence). CDR3 length: 14 amino acids. Unmatched junction bases numbered 1, after V lost 0 bases and J lost 4 bases. CDR3 region: CASSYSGQGYEQYF. The CDR3, as DNA: TGTGCCAGCAGTTACTCTGGACAGGGGTACGAGCAGTACTTC.

V and J are TRBV27 and TRBJ1-1; D is unresolved. CDR1 is MNHEY, CDR2 SMNVEV, per germline (reference sequence). This CDR3 is built from 15 residues. Trimming removed 5 bases from V and 4 bases from J, with 17 bases in between. CDR3 bases: TGTGCCAGCAGTCCTATATCGGATGGGAGCACTGAAGCTTTCTTT. Protein: CASSPISDGSTEAFF.

Ten or more counts support this clonotype. The genes are TRBV12-3 or TRBV12-4 and TRBJ1-1; D call uncertain. Trimming cost V 3 bases and J 0 bases, with 5 bases left between them. There are 13 residues in the CDR3. The CDR3 DNA reads as TGTGCCAGCAGTTTCATCGTGAACACTGAAGCTTTCTTT. Translated: CASSFIVNTEAFF.

This clonotype occurred a few times. The chain recombines TRBV28 with TRBJ1-1, with D possibly matching TRBD1 (5 bases). This CDR3 is built from 15 residues. Germline loops: CDR1 MDHEN, CDR2 SYDVKM. Trimming shortened V by 8 bases and J by 4 bases, and 20 bases separated the two germline ends. The CDR3 sequence: CASLLRGVGGTEAFF. As DNA, the CDR3 is TGTGCCAGCCTCCTGCGCGGGGTGGGGGGCACTGAAGCTTTCTTT. Variable domain in full (rest from reference TRBV28 and TRBJ1-1): DVKVTQSSRYLVKRTGEKVFLECVQDMDHENMFWYRQDPGLGLRLIYFSYDVKMKEKGDIPEGYSVSREKKERFSLILESASTNQTSMYLCASLLRGVGGTEAFFGQGTRLTVV.